The 13 T cell receptor beta chains in this list originate from one sample, sequenced in a study of blood T cell repertoires in COVID-19. Profiled with immunoSEQ multiplex PCR; TCRdb holds only in-frame clones, not every one. This sample carries tens of thousands of clones, approximately 80% of them seen once, and the ten largest clones take over 45%. Source material: peripheral blood. These receptor sequences come from a man between 70 and 80 years old with acute or convalescent COVID-19.

The genes are TRBV6-2 or TRBV6-3 and TRBJ1-5; D remains unclear. CDR3 length equals 13 residues. CDR1 and CDR2 from the germline V gene are MNHEY and SVGEGT. Trimming cost V 6 bases and J 2 bases, with 8 bases left between them. CDR3 sequence: CASSPGRNQPQHF. The CDR3 region has the DNA TGTGCCAGCAGCCCGGGCCGCAATCAGCCCCAGCATTTT.

There are a few counts of this clone. This chain joins TRBV29-1 and TRBJ1-1; 8 bases are shared with TRBD1. Trimming took 7 bases from V and 1 from J; bases not matched to a gene: 2. There are 12 residues in the CDR3. Germline CDR1 is SQVTM and CDR2 is ANQGSEA. This chain's CDR3 is CSAGTGNTEAFF. CDR3 nucleotide sequence: TGCAGCGCTGGGACAGGGAACACTGAAGCTTTCTTT.

In its sample, this clone was seen a few times. V gene TRBV14 combines with J gene TRBJ2-1; a possible D gene is TRBD1 (6 bases). Trimming cost V 4 bases and J 10 bases, with 14 bases left between them. Per germline, CDR1 SGHDN and CDR2 FVKESK. The CDR3 spans 13 residues. CDR3 DNA sequence: TGTGCCAGCAGCCGATTGGACAGTAACGAGCAGTTCTTC. Amino acid sequence: CASSRLDSNEQFF.

This clone appeared a single time. The rearrangement uses TRBV7-2 and TRBJ1-6, with D unresolved. V was pared by 5 bases and J by 13 bases, with 21 bases between. The length of the CDR3 is 15 residues. CDR1 SGHTA and CDR2 FQGNSA come from the germline V gene. The CDR3 DNA sequence: TGTGCCAGCAGCCTAGGGCCCGGCCGGGAAGAGCCCCTCCACTTT. Translated: CASSLGPGREEPLHF.

V is TRBV2 and J is TRBJ1-1; 8 bases agree with TRBD1. The germline V gene has CDR1 SNHLY and CDR2 FYNNEI. After removal of 5 bases from V and 0 bases from J, the junction contained 2 bases not matched to a gene. This CDR3 is 14 amino acids long. CDR3 nucleotides: TGTGCCAGCAGTAGACAGGGGCTGAACACTGAAGCTTTCTTT. Protein: CASSRQGLNTEAFF.

There are a few counts of this clone. The chain joins TRBV5-5 to TRBJ1-2, with 11 bases identical to TRBD1. Losses at the gene ends were 3 bases for V and 4 bases for J; bases not matched to a gene: 2. The germline V gene has CDR1 SGHKS and CDR2 YYEKEE (reference sequence). The length of the CDR3 is 14 residues. CDR3 region: CASSWTGGPYGYTF. The CDR3 bases are TGTGCCAGCAGCTGGACAGGGGGCCCCTATGGCTACACCTTC.

The chain recombines TRBV30 with TRBJ2-3, with a possible D match to TRBD2 (6 bases). V was trimmed by 3 bases and J by 6 bases, leaving 10 bases between them. The CDR3 has 12 amino acids. Germline V gene sequence: CDR1 GTSNPN, CDR2 SVGIG (reference sequence). The CDR3 loop is CAWRPEGDTQYF. CDR3 DNA: TGTGCCTGGAGGCCGGAGGGGGATACGCAGTATTTT.

A single count supports this clone. J is TRBJ1-6 and V is TRBV7-2; D may be TRBD1 (6 bases). The CDR3 sequence is 12 residues long. V dropped 5 bases and J dropped 10 bases, with 9 bases sitting between them. CDR1 is SGHTA, CDR2 FQGNSA, per germline. The CDR3 protein is CASSRRGSPLHF. The CDR3 nucleotides are TGTGCCAGCAGCCGAAGGGGGTCACCCCTCCACTTT.

A single count supports this clone. The chain recombines TRBV14 with TRBJ1-1, with TRBD1 matching over 7 bases. Germline V gene data show CDR1 as SGHDN and CDR2 as FVKESK. The ends lost 3 bases at V and 7 bases at J; junction bases unmatched: 5. The length of the CDR3 is 13 residues. The DNA for the CDR3 is TGTGCCAGCAGCCAGTTCCGGGACAGTGAAGCTTTCTTT. Protein: CASSQFRDSEAFF.

The chain couples TRBV5-1 to TRBJ2-1; 7 positions match TRBD2. The length of the CDR3 is 14 residues. After removal of 2 bases from V and 7 bases from J, the junction contained 6 bases not matched to a gene. Germline V gene sequence: CDR1 SGHRS, CDR2 YFSETQ. Here the CDR3 DNA reads TGCGCCAGCAGCTTATCTCAAGCGGGAAATGAGCAGTTCTTC. Amino acid sequence: CASSLSQAGNEQFF.

The rearrangement uses TRBV6-5 and TRBJ1-5; perhaps TRBD1 as D (6 bases). The CDR3 totals 15 residues. V was cut by 10 bases and J by 6 bases, with 22 bases left in between. The germline V gene encodes CDR1 MNHEY and CDR2 SVGAGI. The CDR3: CATIEGGGASQPQHF. The CDR3 DNA reads as TGTGCCACCATAGAGGGAGGGGGAGCTAGTCAGCCCCAGCATTTT.

The chain combines TRBV6-2 or TRBV6-3 with TRBJ2-3; no definite D call. This CDR3 region has 14 residues. The ends were cut back, 2 bases at V and 4 bases at J, with 10 bases in the middle. Germline V lookup: CDR1 MNHEY, CDR2 SVGEGT. The CDR3, as DNA: TGTGCCAGCAGTTACGCAGAGGTTGCAGATACGCAGTATTTT. Translated: CASSYAEVADTQYF.

The chain carries TRBV14 and TRBJ2-2; D is unresolved. The CDR3 covers 13 residues. CDR1 and CDR2 from the germline V gene are SGHDN and FVKESK. Trimming stripped 5 bases from V and 3 bases from J, with 7 bases between. The CDR3 sequence is CASSTQYTGELFF. CDR3 in DNA: TGTGCCAGCAGCACACAATACACCGGGGAGCTGTTTTTT.